Shown below are 21 T cell receptor beta chains from a single sample sequenced in a study of T-cell memory formation after mild COVID-19 (dated by TCRdb to the early 2020s). The method was 5' RACE. Data came from an Illumina NovaSeq 6000. The public reads were reanalyzed by TCRdb: fastp trimming at Q25, MiXCR alignment, in-frame beta chains only. Each entry is one CDR3 protein sequence, shown with its most common DNA and genes. The sample contains around 340,000 distinct CDR3 sequences, roughly 13% of them found a single time. The ten largest clonotypes hold about 20% of the sample. The sample comprised PBMCs or a T cell subset sorted from them (not recorded which). The receptors here all came from a man younger than 30 who had mild COVID-19 (a few samples of this study predate the infection). The sample titles of this study are shuffled in the database, so cell type and time point are left out; the donor was told from shared clones.

This clonotype has just a few counts. V and J are TRBV7-2 and TRBJ2-2; maybe TRBD2 (5 bases). This CDR3 is 15 amino acids long. V lost 5 bases and J 6 bases, leaving 16 bases between the germline ends. The germline V gene encodes CDR1 SGHTA and CDR2 FQGNSA. The CDR3 sequence is CASSPIYAEAGELFF. The CDR3 bases are TGTGCCAGCAGCCCTATTTACGCGGAGGCCGGGGAGCTGTTTTTT.

This clonotype was detected only a few times. The chain joins TRBV19 to TRBJ1-2; 7 positions agree with TRBD1. This CDR3 comprises 14 residues. CDR1 is LNHDA, CDR2 SQIVND, per germline (reference sequence). V was clipped by 1 base and J by 3 bases; unmatched bases: 2. CDR3 loop: CASSIVQGDYGYTF. For the CDR3, the DNA is TGTGCCAGTAGTATAGTTCAGGGGGACTATGGCTACACCTTC.

This clonotype was seen more than once but under ten times. The chain links TRBV6-6 to TRBJ1-4; no clear D gene. V lost 0 bases and J lost 9, with 14 bases in between. Germline CDR1 MNHNY, CDR2 SVGAGI (reference sequence). The CDR3 sequence is 15 residues long. The CDR3 bases are TGTGCCAGCAGTTACTCGACCGACGTGGGTCAAAAACTGTTTTTT. Its protein is CASSYSTDVGQKLFF.

This clonotype has more than one count but fewer than ten. This sequence joins TRBV29-1 and TRBJ1-2; D is possibly TRBD1 (6 bases). Germline values: CDR1 SQVTM, CDR2 ANQGSEA. The CDR3 runs 15 residues. The ends were cut back, 1 base at V and 1 base at J, with 13 bases in the middle. The CDR3 sequence is CSVEGVGQSNYGYTF. In DNA, the CDR3 is TGCAGCGTTGAAGGGGTCGGACAGAGTAACTATGGCTACACCTTC. Based on the CDR3 plus reference TRBV29-1 and TRBJ1-2, the full variable domain is SAVISQKPSRDICQRGTSLTIQCQVDSQVTMMFWYRQQPGQSLTLIATANQGSEATYESGFVIDKFPISRPNLTFSTLTVSNMSPEDSSIYLCSVEGVGQSNYGYTFGSGTRLTVV.

This clonotype has only a few counts. V and J are TRBV6-2 or TRBV6-3 and TRBJ2-7; perhaps TRBD1 as D (5 bases). Trimming removed 5 bases at V and 5 bases at J, with 13 bases between. There are 13 residues in the CDR3. CDR1 is MNHEY and CDR2 is SVGEGT in the germline V gene. For the CDR3, the DNA is TGTGCCAGCAGTGGAGACAGTGGGGACGAGCAGTACTTC. Translated: CASSGDSGDEQYF.

A few counts support this clonotype. This chain links TRBV28 with TRBJ1-1; D perhaps matches TRBD1 (5 bases). CDR3 length: 14 amino acids. V lost 1 base and J 4 bases, leaving 10 bases between the germline ends. Germline CDR1 is MDHEN and CDR2 is SYDVKM. The chain's CDR3 is CASSLLRGGTEAFF. The CDR3 region has the DNA TGTGCCAGCAGTTTATTGCGGGGCGGCACTGAAGCTTTCTTT.

There are many counts of this clonotype. This chain links TRBV4-2 with TRBJ2-3; unclear D gene. Germline V CDR1 and CDR2: LGHNA, YNFKEQ. There are 16 residues in the CDR3. Trimming took off 4 bases at V and 0 bases at J, with 14 bases between the two ends. The CDR3, as DNA: TGTGCCAGCAGCCTGACCCCGGTGGGGAGCACAGATACGCAGTATTTT. Protein product: CASSLTPVGSTDTQYF.

In this sample, this clonotype turned up many times. J is TRBJ2-3 and V is TRBV12-3 or TRBV12-4; D might be TRBD2 (5 bases). Deletions cut 6 bases from V and 0 bases from J, with 13 bases between. This CDR3 contains 15 residues. This chain's CDR3 is CASSLWGASTDTQYF. For the CDR3, the DNA is TGTGCCAGCAGCCTCTGGGGAGCTAGCACAGATACGCAGTATTTT.

A few counts support this clonotype. This rearrangement joins TRBV12-3 or TRBV12-4 to TRBJ2-7; 7 nucleotides line up with TRBD1. V shed 4 bases and J 3 bases; nucleotides not matched to a gene: 3. The CDR3 consists of 13 residues. CDR3 coding DNA: TGTGCCAGCAGTTATCGACAGGGCTACGAGCAGTACGTC. Residues: CASSYRQGYEQYV.

The rearrangement links TRBV28 to TRBJ1-2; D ambiguous. The CDR3 runs 13 residues. Trimming removed 8 bases from V and 6 bases from J, with 16 bases in between. In germline, CDR1 is MDHEN, CDR2 SYDVKM. The CDR3 coding sequence is TGTGCCAGCCTGGGGTTACAGAGTGATGGCTACACCTTC. It is translated as CASLGLQSDGYTF.

The chain combines TRBV19 with TRBJ1-2; no clear D gene. Trimming took off 1 base at V and 4 bases at J, with 16 bases between the two ends. Germline V CDR1 and CDR2: LNHDA, SQIVND (reference sequence). The CDR3 length is 16 residues. The CDR3 is CASSIVTADLGYGYTF. DNA for the CDR3: TGTGCCAGTAGTATAGTTACGGCAGACCTTGGCTATGGCTACACCTTC. Drawing the rest from reference TRBV19 and TRBJ1-2, the complete variable domain is DGGITQSPKYLFRKEGQNVTLSCEQNLNHDAMYWYRQDPGQGLRLIYYSQIVNDFQKGDIAEGYSVSREKKESFPLTVTSAQKNPTAFYLCASSIVTADLGYGYTFGSGTRLTVV.

This chain uses TRBV10-3 with TRBJ1-2, with D unresolved. CDR3 length: 13 amino acids. The germline CDR1 and CDR2 sequences are ENHRY and SYGVKD. Trimming left V 0 bases short and J 8 bases short, with 10 bases between. The CDR3 here is CAISESLAAGYTF. CDR3 in DNA: TGTGCCATCAGTGAGTCCCTCGCAGCCGGCTACACCTTC.

In this sample, this clonotype turned up many times. The V gene is TRBV5-1, the J gene TRBJ2-1, with D unclear. The ends were cut back, 1 base at V and 8 bases at J, with 4 bases in the middle. CDR1 and CDR2 (germline): SGHRS, YFSETQ. There are 11 residues in the CDR3. CDR3 loop: CASSLFHEQFF. The DNA for the CDR3 is TGCGCCAGCAGCTTGTTTCATGAGCAGTTCTTC.

This clonotype was detected only a few times. The chain combines TRBV6-5 with TRBJ1-6; D may be TRBD1 (6 bases). Trimming stripped 6 bases from V and 8 bases from J, with 17 bases between. CDR1 is MNHEY and CDR2 is SVGAGI in the germline V gene. There are 15 residues in the CDR3. CDR3: CASSPIGGEDSPLHF. The CDR3 region has the DNA TGTGCCAGCAGCCCCATAGGGGGGGAGGATTCACCCCTCCACTTT.

The rearrangement uses TRBV5-1 and TRBJ1-3; 7 nucleotides agree with TRBD1. CDR1 and CDR2 (germline): SGHRS, YFSETQ. V lost 3 bases, J lost 0 bases, and 3 bases stayed unmatched. The CDR3 sequence is 15 residues long. The CDR3 region is CASSSQGSSGNTIYF. CDR3 nucleotide sequence: TGCGCCAGCAGCTCACAGGGGAGCTCTGGAAACACCATATATTTT. Filled out from reference TRBV5-1 and TRBJ1-3, the complete variable domain reads KAGVTQTPRYLIKTRGQQVTLSCSPISGHRSVSWYQQTPGQGLQFLFEYFSETQRNKGNFPGRFSGRQFSNSRSEMNVSTLELGDSALYLCASSSQGSSGNTIYFGEGSWLTVV.

This clonotype has ten or more counts. The chain links TRBV5-1 to TRBJ2-5, with no clear D. Germline lookup yields CDR1 SGHRS and CDR2 YFSETQ. The CDR3 is made up of 13 amino acids. Trimming pared 2 bases from V and 5 bases from J, leaving 10 bases between. CDR3 sequence: CASSFGRQETQYF. In DNA form, the CDR3 reads TGCGCCAGCAGCTTCGGCAGGCAGGAGACCCAGTACTTC. Full variable domain (outside the CDR3, taken from reference TRBV5-1 and TRBJ2-5): KAGVTQTPRYLIKTRGQQVTLSCSPISGHRSVSWYQQTPGQGLQFLFEYFSETQRNKGNFPGRFSGRQFSNSRSEMNVSTLELGDSALYLCASSFGRQETQYFGPGTRLLVL.

This clonotype was counted ten times or more. The chain carries TRBV7-9 and TRBJ1-6; TRBD1 matches at 7 bases. Germline lookup yields CDR1 SEHNR and CDR2 FQNEAQ (reference sequence). V was pared by 1 base and J by 4 bases, with 4 bases of the junction left unmatched. The CDR3 consists of 16 residues. The CDR3 sequence: CASSLGTGAYNSPLHF. Written as DNA, the CDR3 is TGTGCCAGCAGCTTAGGGACAGGTGCTTATAATTCACCCCTCCACTTT.

This rearrangement joins TRBV5-1 to TRBJ2-5; the match to TRBD2 covers 8 bases. V lost 3 bases and J lost 3; bases outside the gene matches: 10. The CDR3 runs 16 residues. From germline, CDR1 is SGHRS and CDR2 YFSETQ. In DNA, the CDR3 is TGCGCCAGCAGCTCCGGACTACTAGCGGTCAAAGAGACCCAGTACTTC. It encodes CASSSGLLAVKETQYF.

This clonotype was found many times. The chain uses TRBV6-5 and TRBJ2-7; 8 bases are shared with TRBD2. The CDR3 sequence is 15 residues long. V lost 6 bases, J lost 2 bases, and 9 bases stayed unmatched. The germline V gene has CDR1 MNHEY and CDR2 SVGAGI. The DNA for the CDR3 is TGTGCCAGCAGGGTTTCTGGCGGGGGGACCTACGAGCAGTACGTC. It encodes CASRVSGGGTYEQYV.

This clonotype was seen only a few times. The chain combines TRBV12-3 or TRBV12-4 with TRBJ2-2; D is undetermined. Trimming removed 5 bases from V and 6 bases from J, with 10 bases in between. This CDR3 is 13 amino acids long. The CDR3 reads CASSAPGPGELFF. In nucleotides, the CDR3 is TGTGCCAGCAGTGCTCCCGGTCCCGGGGAGCTGTTTTTT.

This clonotype was picked up a small number of times. This chain connects TRBV27 to TRBJ2-5; 9 bases align to TRBD1. There are 16 residues in the CDR3. V gave up 5 bases and J gave up 5 bases; unmatched junction bases: 12. Germline CDR1 reads MNHEY; CDR2 reads SMNVEV (reference sequence). CDR3: CASSPWTGEVEETQYF. In nucleotides, the CDR3 is TGTGCCAGCAGTCCCTGGACAGGGGAGGTGGAGGAGACCCAGTACTTC.